These 26 T cell receptor beta chains originate from one sample sequenced in a study of CD8 T cells in ankylosing spondylitis. Via MiXCR, TCRdb re-called the 5' RACE reads, giving one row per CDR3 protein. The profile shows about 69,000 distinct CDR3 sequences, roughly 5% of them singletons. The sample comprised blood, either unsorted or a sorted T cell fraction (not recorded which). Receptor source: a male donor with ankylosing spondylitis or in good health (not recorded which).

At least ten counts were recorded for this clonotype. This chain uses TRBV12-3 or TRBV12-4 with TRBJ2-1; 10 bases fit TRBD2. The trim removed 5 bases at V and 13 bases at J, leaving 20 bases unmatched. The CDR3 length is 17 residues. CDR3 DNA: TGTGCCAGCAGTCTACCAAGGCGACTAGCGGGTCATCAAGGACAGTTCTTC. Its translation is CASSLPRRLAGHQGQFF.

This clonotype was observed at least ten times. The chain combines TRBV20-1 with TRBJ2-2; no clear D. V lost 0 bases to trimming and J lost 0 bases, with 11 bases between them. Germline V gene sequence: CDR1 DFQATT, CDR2 SNEGSKA (reference sequence). This CDR3 contains 16 residues. This CDR3 is CSARDSGFANTGELFF. CDR3 DNA sequence: TGCAGTGCTAGAGATTCGGGCTTCGCGAACACCGGGGAGCTGTTTTTT.

This clonotype was found many times. A read error may account for a junction end that differs from germline. The gene calls are TRBV15 and TRBJ1-1; D is possibly TRBD1 (6 bases). CDR1 and CDR2 from the germline V gene are LNHNV and YYDKDF (reference sequence). The CDR3 spans 14 residues. This chain's CDR3 is CATRRGRGDTEAFF. CDR3 DNA sequence: TGTGCCACCAGGAGAGGGAGGGGGGACACTGAAGCTTTCTTT.

This clonotype was found many times. The rearrangement uses TRBV5-1 and TRBJ2-3; D not resolved. This CDR3 contains 12 residues. CDR1 and CDR2 from the germline V gene are SGHRS and YFSETQ. V lost 4 bases and J 2 bases, leaving 5 bases between the germline ends. The CDR3 nucleotides read TGCGCCAGCAGCCTACACACAGATACGCAGTATTTT. Amino acid sequence: CASSLHTDTQYF.

This clonotype was counted many times. V is TRBV9 and J is TRBJ2-7; TRBD1 aligns across 7 bases. Germline CDR1 SGDLS, CDR2 YYNGEE. The junction had 4 bases not matched to a gene; V was cut back by 3 bases and J by 4 bases. The CDR3 loop spans 13 amino acids. CDR3 loop: CASSADRQYEQYF. CDR3 nucleotide sequence: TGTGCCAGCAGCGCGGACAGGCAGTACGAGCAGTACTTC.

This clonotype was counted a few times. This chain joins TRBV7-9 and TRBJ1-5; D may be TRBD1 (6 bases). CDR3 length: 14 residues. Germline CDR1 SEHNR, CDR2 FQNEAQ (reference sequence). The germline V and J ends were trimmed by 1 base and 8 bases, with 12 bases remaining between them. The CDR3 DNA is TGTGCCAGCAGCTTAGGGGGGCTGGAGGAGCCCCAGCATTTT. This codes for CASSLGGLEEPQHF.

This clonotype was counted ten times or more. V usage is TRBV10-2 and J usage is TRBJ2-7, with D perhaps given as TRBD1 or TRBD2 (5 bases each). Trimming removed 0 bases from V and 0 bases from J, with 6 bases in between. Germline-derived CDR1 and CDR2 are WSHSY and SAAADI. This CDR3 is 14 amino acids long. The CDR3 DNA reads TGCGCCAGCAGTGAGTCTGGGGGCTCCTACGAGCAGTACTTC. Protein sequence: CASSESGGSYEQYF.

This clonotype has a count of ten or more. The rearrangement uses TRBV12-3 or TRBV12-4 and TRBJ1-5, with 8 bases that match TRBD1. CDR3 length: 15 residues. With 5 bases clipped from V and 6 bases from J, the junction kept 9 bases outside the gene matches. The CDR3 is CASSGRQGRAQPQHF. The CDR3 DNA is TGTGCCAGCAGTGGAAGACAGGGGAGGGCTCAGCCCCAGCATTTT.

This clonotype was counted ten times or more. This chain links TRBV29-1 with TRBJ1-1; 8 bases fit TRBD1. Trimming removed 6 bases from V and 0 bases from J; junction bases left unmatched: 3. CDR1 is SQVTM and CDR2 is ANQGSEA in the germline V gene. The CDR3 is made up of 13 amino acids. The CDR3 region is CSVADRVNTEAFF. The CDR3 coding sequence is TGCAGCGTAGCGGACAGGGTGAACACTGAAGCTTTCTTT.

This clonotype was recorded many times. The rearrangement uses TRBV12-3 or TRBV12-4 and TRBJ1-5; perhaps TRBD1 as D (6 bases). V dropped 5 bases and J dropped 3 bases, with 8 bases sitting between them. The CDR3 spans 13 residues. CDR3 DNA sequence: TGTGCCAGCAGTCAGGGGCCCAATCAGCCCCAGCATTTT. Amino acid sequence: CASSQGPNQPQHF.

This clonotype has at least ten counts. The rearrangement uses TRBV5-4 and TRBJ1-6, with D perhaps TRBD1 (6 bases). This CDR3 has 13 amino acids. V shed 10 bases and J shed 8 bases, with 16 bases lying between them. Germline loops: CDR1 SGHNT, CDR2 YYREEE (reference sequence). This chain's CDR3 is CAASGHIDSPLHF. In DNA, the CDR3 is TGTGCCGCATCGGGACACATTGATTCACCCCTCCACTTT.

This rearrangement joins TRBV23-1 to TRBJ2-1, with a possible D match to TRBD1 (6 bases). TRBV23-1 is noted as an ORF with a role that remains uncertain. Between the trimmed V and J ends, which lost 3 bases and 9 bases, there was a span of 15 bases. The CDR3 is made up of 14 amino acids. CDR3 sequence: CASSHPRGRIEQFF. The CDR3 DNA reads as TGCGCCAGCAGTCATCCCAGGGGACGCATTGAGCAGTTCTTC.

This clonotype was picked up many times. This chain connects TRBV7-2 to TRBJ2-7; D gene ambiguous. The CDR3 extends over 14 amino acids. Per the germline V gene, CDR1 is SGHTA and CDR2 is FQGNSA. Trimming left V 1 base short and J 4 bases short, with 11 bases between. The CDR3 sequence: CASSLDGRTYEQYF. CDR3 DNA sequence: TGTGCCAGCAGCTTAGATGGCAGAACTTACGAGCAGTACTTC.

This clonotype showed up many times. This chain connects TRBV6-4 to TRBJ2-1; D possibly corresponds to TRBD1 (5 bases). Between the trimmed V and J ends, which lost 0 bases and 3 bases, there was a span of 9 bases. Germline CDR1 and CDR2: MRHNA and SNTAGT. CDR3 length: 15 residues. As DNA, the CDR3 is TGTGCCAGCAGTGACTCCCAGACAGACTACAATGAGCAGTTCTTC. Residues: CASSDSQTDYNEQFF.

Comments on this clonotype: This sequence may be a read error, since a much larger clone differs from it by one base. The CDR3 sequence: CASSQGGVYAQYF. The CDR3 DNA follows: TGCGCCAGCAGCCAAGGCGGGGTGTACGCGCAGTACTTC. The chain combines TRBV4-1 with TRBJ2-7; TRBD2 might be the D (6 bases). CDR3 length: 13 amino acids. CDR1 MGHRA and CDR2 YSYEKL come from the germline V gene.

This clonotype was counted at least ten times. The genes are TRBV19 and TRBJ1-1; D is undetermined. The CDR3 is 14 amino acids. Germline CDR1 LNHDA, CDR2 SQIVND (reference sequence). V lost 3 bases, J lost 0 bases, and 8 bases lay in between. The CDR3 nucleotides are TGTGCCAGTAGTATTTCATTCCTGAACACTGAAGCTTTCTTT. This sequence encodes CASSISFLNTEAFF.

The chain couples TRBV7-8 to TRBJ2-5, with 14 bases fitting TRBD2. The CDR3 spans 15 residues. With 5 bases clipped from V and 3 bases from J, the junction kept 2 bases outside the gene matches. Germline assignment: CDR1 SGHVS and CDR2 FQNEAQ. CDR3 loop: CASSKTSGGEETQYF. The CDR3 bases are TGTGCCAGCAGCAAGACTAGCGGGGGGGAAGAGACCCAGTACTTC.

Many counts were recorded for this clonotype. The chain employs TRBV12-3 or TRBV12-4 and TRBJ1-4, with a weak D call TRBD1 (5 bases). V was pared by 2 bases and J by 0 bases, with 10 bases between. The CDR3 runs to 16 residues. CDR3 sequence: CASSLRGPATNEKLFF. The DNA of the CDR3 is TGTGCCAGCAGTTTAAGGGGACCAGCAACTAATGAAAAACTGTTTTTT.

Many counts were recorded for this clonotype. CDR3 sequence: CASSPQVTTTLTGELFF. The CDR3 DNA reads as TGTGCCAGCTCACCTCAGGTCACAACTACCCTCACCGGGGAGCTGTTTTTT. The V gene is TRBV18, the J gene TRBJ2-2; D uncertain. Trimming took 3 bases from V and 4 from J, leaving 18 bases between them. Germline values: CDR1 KGHSH, CDR2 LQKENI. The CDR3 has 17 residues.

There are many counts of this clonotype. The chain recombines TRBV4-2 with TRBJ2-7; D call uncertain. The CDR3 extends over 15 amino acids. With 3 bases removed from V and 0 bases from J, the gap between germline ends came to 12 bases. The germline CDR1 and CDR2 sequences are LGHNA and YNFKEQ. Written as DNA, the CDR3 is TGTGCCAGCAGCCACGGGCCAGAGAGCTCCTACGAGCAGTACTTC. Protein: CASSHGPESSYEQYF.

This clonotype was seen a handful of times. The V gene is TRBV7-2, the J gene TRBJ1-6; 9 nucleotides align to TRBD1. The junction had 9 bases not matched to a gene; V was cut back by 4 bases and J by 8 bases. Germline V gene sequence: CDR1 SGHTA, CDR2 FQGNSA. The CDR3 sequence is 16 residues long. The DNA of the CDR3 is TGTGCCAGCAGCTCCCCGGGACAGGGAGCGGATTCACCCCTCCACTTT. Its protein product is CASSSPGQGADSPLHF.

In this sample, this clonotype turned up many times. The V gene is TRBV24-1, the J gene TRBJ2-7, with 8 bases that match TRBD1. This CDR3 comprises 15 residues. The ends lost 3 bases at V and 5 bases at J; junction bases unmatched: 8. The germline V gene has CDR1 KGHDR and CDR2 SFDVKD. The CDR3 DNA follows: TGTGCCACCAGTGATGTAACCCCAGGGGGCAACGAGCAGTACTTC. It encodes CATSDVTPGGNEQYF.

This clonotype was seen repeatedly, ten times or more. CDR3 amino acids: CASSKLNTDSGNTIYF. CDR3 sequence (DNA): TGTGCCAGTAGTAAGCTGAACACCGACTCTGGAAACACCATATATTTT. The chain is built from TRBV19 and TRBJ1-3; D uncertain. Trimming stripped 4 bases from V and 0 bases from J, with 13 bases between. The length of the CDR3 is 16 residues. The germline gives CDR1 LNHDA, CDR2 SQIVND (reference sequence).

This clonotype was recorded many times. The V gene is TRBV11-2, the J gene TRBJ2-2; 8 nucleotides match TRBD2. The CDR3 contains 15 residues. Germline values: CDR1 SGHAT, CDR2 FQNNGV. The junction had 3 bases not matched to a gene; V was cut back by 6 bases and J by 0 bases. CDR3 residues: CASSIAGTNTGELFF. For the CDR3, the DNA is TGTGCCAGCAGTATAGCGGGGACGAACACCGGGGAGCTGTTTTTT.

This clonotype was recorded at least ten times. V usage is TRBV3-1 and J usage is TRBJ2-1, with D uncertain. CDR1 LGHDT and CDR2 YNNKEL come from the germline V gene (reference sequence). The V end lost 0 bases, the J end lost 0 bases, and 12 bases lay between the germline ends. This CDR3 region has 17 residues. The CDR3 loop reads CASSQDPTASSYNEQFF. CDR3 in DNA: TGTGCCAGCAGCCAAGATCCCACAGCGAGCTCCTACAATGAGCAGTTCTTC.

This clonotype was observed many times. The chain uses TRBV27 and TRBJ2-5; D gene uncertain. Trimming pared 0 bases from V and 4 bases from J, leaving 12 bases between. The CDR3 has 15 amino acids. Per germline, CDR1 MNHEY and CDR2 SMNVEV (reference sequence). The CDR3 sequence: CASSLSSRLSETQYF. CDR3 DNA: TGTGCCAGCAGTTTATCTAGCCGGCTGTCAGAGACCCAGTACTTC.